The 13 T cell receptor beta chains reported below all come from one sample, sequenced in a study of cytomegalovirus exposure and HLA in healthy donors. The protocol was immunoSEQ multiplex PCR, while the TCRdb copy is restricted to in-frame clones and leaves out a portion. The sample yields tens of thousands of clones, about 91% seen once. Sequenced sample: PBMCs. Receptors were obtained from a woman in her 30s in good health and CMV-seronegative.

The chain uses TRBV11-1 and TRBJ1-2; D may be TRBD1 (5 bases). Germline-derived CDR1 and CDR2 are SGHAT and FQDESV (reference sequence). This CDR3 spans 15 amino acids. Trimming left V 4 bases short and J 8 bases short, with 20 bases between. CDR3 nucleotide sequence: TGTGCCAGCAGCTCTTTGAGGACTGTCCGGGGGGGCTACACCTTC. This codes for CASSSLRTVRGGYTF.

The chain recombines TRBV30 with TRBJ1-5; unclear D gene. The CDR3 spans 13 residues. Deletions cut 0 bases from V and 3 bases from J, with 6 bases between. Germline CDR1 is GTSNPN and CDR2 is SVGIG (reference sequence). The CDR3 DNA is TGTGCCTGGAGTGTTAACACCAATCAGCCCCAGCATTTT. This codes for CAWSVNTNQPQHF.

The chain links TRBV15 to TRBJ2-1, with 9 positions matching TRBD2. Germline-derived CDR1 and CDR2 are LNHNV and YYDKDF (reference sequence). V dropped 0 bases and J dropped 5; count of bases not matched to a gene: 2. The CDR3 covers 15 residues. This CDR3 is CATSREAGGNNEQFF. CDR3 DNA sequence: TGTGCCACCAGCAGAGAAGCGGGAGGTAACAATGAGCAGTTCTTC.

The chain couples TRBV5-1 to TRBJ2-1; no reliable D call. Trimming removed 4 bases at V and 3 bases at J, with 11 bases between. Germline assignment: CDR1 SGHRS and CDR2 YFSETQ. The CDR3 contains 14 residues. CDR3 nucleotide sequence: TGCGCCAGCAGCAGCGCAAACGGCTACAATGAGCAGTTCTTC. It codes for CASSSANGYNEQFF. The full variable domain, its missing parts supplied by reference TRBV5-1 and TRBJ2-1, is KAGVTQTPRYLIKTRGQQVTLSCSPISGHRSVSWYQQTPGQGLQFLFEYFSETQRNKGNFPGRFSGRQFSNSRSEMNVSTLELGDSALYLCASSSANGYNEQFFGPGTRLTVL.

V is TRBV30 and J is TRBJ2-1; maybe TRBD1 (6 bases). The germline V and J ends were trimmed by 3 bases and 4 bases, with 10 bases remaining between them. CDR1 is GTSNPN and CDR2 is SVGIG in the germline V gene (reference sequence). The CDR3 is 13 residues long. The CDR3 sequence is CAWRLQGYNEQFF. CDR3 DNA sequence: TGTGCCTGGAGATTACAGGGTTACAATGAGCAGTTCTTC.

The chain carries TRBV18 and TRBJ2-7; 9 nucleotides align to TRBD1. Germline V CDR1 and CDR2: KGHSH, LQKENI. This CDR3 is 16 amino acids long. After removal of 5 bases from V and 1 base from J, the junction contained 9 bases not matched to a gene. This CDR3 is CASSRGTGQGSYEQYF. In DNA, the CDR3 is TGTGCCAGCTCAAGAGGAACGGGACAGGGTTCCTACGAGCAGTACTTC. The complete variable domain, with remaining parts taken from reference TRBV18 and TRBJ2-7, reads NAGVMQNPRHLVRRRGQEARLRCSPMKGHSHVYWYRQLPEEGLKFMVYLQKENIIDESGMPKERFSAEFPKEGPSILRIQQVVRGDSAAYFCASSRGTGQGSYEQYFGPGTRLTVT.

This sequence joins TRBV6-1 and TRBJ2-3, with D uncertain. Germline assignment: CDR1 MNHNS and CDR2 SASEGT. This CDR3 has 12 residues. Trimming took 5 bases from V and 2 from J, leaving 5 bases between them. CDR3 bases: TGTGCCAGCAGTCCTTACACAGATACGCAGTATTTT. It encodes CASSPYTDTQYF.

This chain links TRBV5-5 with TRBJ2-1; 7 bases align to TRBD1. The V gene end was trimmed by 4 bases and the J gene end by 7 bases; junction bases not matched to a gene: 5. Germline V lookup: CDR1 SGHKS, CDR2 YYEKEE (reference sequence). This CDR3 contains 13 residues. CDR3: CASSGRDRNEQFF. The CDR3 nucleotides are TGTGCCAGCAGCGGCCGGGACAGAAATGAGCAGTTCTTC.

The V call is TRBV9, the J call TRBJ1-1, with D maybe TRBD1 (6 bases). Trimming took off 7 bases at V and 0 bases at J, with 37 bases between the two ends. This CDR3 has 22 amino acids. In germline, CDR1 is SGDLS, CDR2 YYNGEE. The CDR3 here is CASAAPDRRKKDRSLVNTEAFF. The DNA of the CDR3 is TGTGCCAGCGCAGCCCCGGATCGTCGTAAAAAAGACAGGTCCCTGGTGAACACTGAAGCTTTCTTT.

The chain carries TRBV9 and TRBJ2-3; possible D gene TRBD1, 5 bases. In germline, CDR1 is SGDLS, CDR2 YYNGEE. The V end lost 3 bases, the J end lost 1 base, and 12 bases lay between the germline ends. The CDR3 loop spans 15 amino acids. This chain's CDR3 is CASSAHPTGTDTQYF. DNA of the CDR3: TGTGCCAGCAGCGCCCACCCGACAGGCACAGATACGCAGTATTTT. The full variable domain, rest sourced from reference TRBV9 and TRBJ2-3, is DSGVTQTPKHLITATGQRVTLRCSPRSGDLSVYWYQQSLDQGLQFLIQYYNGEERAKGNILERFSAQQFPDLHSELNLSSLELGDSALYFCASSAHPTGTDTQYFGPGTRLTVL.

V usage is TRBV7-8 and J usage is TRBJ1-5, with 9 bases fitting TRBD1. This CDR3 spans 18 amino acids. The germline V gene encodes CDR1 SGHVS and CDR2 FQNEAQ. Unmatched junction bases numbered 13, after V lost 2 bases and J lost 5 bases. The CDR3 region has the DNA TGTGCCAGCAGCTTATATCCGGGACAGGGTTCCGGGCATCAGCCCCAGCATTTT. It translates to CASSLYPGQGSGHQPQHF.

This clone was recorded once. The V gene is TRBV18, the J gene TRBJ2-3; tentative D call: TRBD1 (5 bases). The ends were cut back, 2 bases at V and 4 bases at J, with 19 bases in the middle. CDR3 length: 17 amino acids. In germline, CDR1 is KGHSH, CDR2 LQKENI. The CDR3 coding sequence is TGTGCCAGCTCACCATTAGCAGGGATGGCGTCGGCAGATACGCAGTATTTT. It translates to CASSPLAGMASADTQYF.

The rearrangement joins TRBV30 to TRBJ2-3; a possible D gene is TRBD2 (5 bases). This CDR3 is 11 amino acids long. V shed 3 bases and J shed 8 bases, with 9 bases lying between them. CDR1 GTSNPN and CDR2 SVGIG come from the germline V gene (reference sequence). The CDR3 DNA follows: TGTGCCTGGAGCGGGGTCGGTACGCAGTATTTT. It encodes CAWSGVGTQYF.